The 9 T cell receptor beta chains below come from one sample, sequenced in a study of neurological immune-mediated disorders. Each CDR3 protein gets one entry after TCRdb re-called the 5' RACE reads with MiXCR. The top ten hold about 7.4% of the sample, which has about 74,000 distinct CDR3 sequences, 5.2% seen once. Material: PBMCs. The receptors derive from a man aged 18 to 35 with multiple sclerosis.

The table lists this clonotype with many counts. The rearrangement links TRBV20-1 to TRBJ2-3; no reliable D call. The CDR3 covers 15 residues. Trimming took 0 bases from V and 2 from J, leaving 12 bases between them. From germline, CDR1 is DFQATT and CDR2 SNEGSKA (reference sequence). The CDR3 coding sequence is TGCAGTGCTAGAGATGCTTCCGGCCCCACAGATACGCAGTATTTT. This sequence encodes CSARDASGPTDTQYF.

This clonotype was counted ten times or more. V gene TRBV7-2 combines with J gene TRBJ2-7; D ambiguous. Germline CDR1 and CDR2: SGHTA and FQGNSA. Trimming pared 0 bases from V and 2 bases from J, leaving 11 bases between. CDR3 size: 15 residues. The DNA for the CDR3 is TGTGCCAGCAGCTTAGCGCCCCTACCGACCTACGAGCAGTACTTC. Its translation: CASSLAPLPTYEQYF.

This clonotype was detected many times. This chain joins TRBV28 and TRBJ2-2, with D maybe TRBD1 (5 bases). V was pared by 5 bases and J by 7 bases, with 17 bases between. The CDR3 contains 15 residues. Germline values: CDR1 MDHEN, CDR2 SYDVKM. CDR3 amino acids: CASSPPRALHGELFF. In DNA form, the CDR3 reads TGTGCCAGCAGTCCGCCCAGGGCTTTGCACGGGGAGCTGTTTTTT.

This clonotype appeared many times. This chain connects TRBV21-1 to TRBJ2-1; the table gives TRBD1 as D, unverified against the DNA. TRBV21-1 is classified as a pseudogene. The CDR3 spans 13 residues. The CDR3 DNA reads TGTGCCACCCTAGACGCAGGGGGCAATGAGCAGTTCTTC. Translating gives CATLDAGGNEQFF.

This clonotype appeared many times. V and J are TRBV20-1 and TRBJ2-7; D tentatively fits TRBD1 or TRBD2 (5 bases each). The germline CDR1 and CDR2 sequences are DFQATT and SNEGSKA (reference sequence). V was trimmed by 0 bases and J by 0 bases, leaving 15 bases between them. The CDR3 spans 16 residues. The CDR3 loop is CSARDASGPLSYEQYF. The CDR3 DNA is TGCAGTGCTAGAGATGCATCGGGACCCCTCTCCTACGAGCAGTACTTC.

The table lists this clonotype with many counts. The CDR3 here is CASSGGPGAGFEAFF. CDR3 nucleotides: TGCGCCAGCAGCGGGGGGCCGGGGGCAGGTTTTGAAGCTTTCTTT. V and J are TRBV5-1 and TRBJ1-1; tentatively, D is TRBD1 (6 bases). CDR1 and CDR2 (germline): SGHRS, YFSETQ. The CDR3 is made up of 15 amino acids. Trimming took off 4 bases at V and 7 bases at J, with 20 bases between the two ends.

On this clonotype: This may stem from a read error, because a much larger clone lies one nucleotide away. The chain combines TRBV20-1 with TRBJ1-6; D might be TRBD1 (6 bases). Germline values: CDR1 DFQATT, CDR2 SNEGSKA (reference sequence). V dropped 0 bases and J dropped 9 bases, with 12 bases sitting between them. This CDR3 has 14 residues. CDR3 nucleotides: TGCAGTGCTAGAGAGCGCATGGACAGTTCACCCCTCCACTTT. It translates to CSARERMDSSPLHF.

By share of the sample, this clonotype is medium-sized. The chain carries TRBV15 and TRBJ2-3; 8 positions agree with TRBD2. V shed 7 bases and J 1 base; nucleotides not matched to a gene: 4. Per the germline V gene, CDR1 is LNHNV and CDR2 is YYDKDF (reference sequence). The CDR3 runs 14 residues. CDR3 nucleotides: TGTGCCACCAAGCAAGCGGGGGGCACAGATACGCAGTATTTT. Its translation is CATKQAGGTDTQYF.

The sample holds many counts of this clonotype. The chain recombines TRBV9 with TRBJ2-2, with 7 nucleotides matching TRBD2. The junction had 3 bases not matched to a gene; V was cut back by 0 bases and J by 1 base. Germline V gene data show CDR1 as SGDLS and CDR2 as YYNGEE. This CDR3 comprises 16 residues. The CDR3 nucleotides read TGTGCCAGCAGCGTAGGGCTAGCGGAGAACACCGGGGAGCTGTTTTTT. This translates into CASSVGLAENTGELFF.